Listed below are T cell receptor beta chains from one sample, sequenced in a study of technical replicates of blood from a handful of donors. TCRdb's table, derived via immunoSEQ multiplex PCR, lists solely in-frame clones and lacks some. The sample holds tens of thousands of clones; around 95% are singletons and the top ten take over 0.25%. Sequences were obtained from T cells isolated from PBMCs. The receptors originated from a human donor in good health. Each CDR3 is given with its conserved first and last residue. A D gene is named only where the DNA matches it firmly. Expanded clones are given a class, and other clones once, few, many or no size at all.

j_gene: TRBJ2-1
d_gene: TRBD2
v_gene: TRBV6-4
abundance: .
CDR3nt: TGTGCCAGCAGTGACGGGGGGGCCTACAATGAGCAGTTCTTC
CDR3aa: CASSDGGAYNEQFF

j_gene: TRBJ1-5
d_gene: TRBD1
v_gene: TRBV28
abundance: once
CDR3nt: TGTGCCAGCAGTTATCGGGGACAGGCCGTTCTTCCGCCCCAGCATTTT
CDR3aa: CASSYRGQAVLPPQHF

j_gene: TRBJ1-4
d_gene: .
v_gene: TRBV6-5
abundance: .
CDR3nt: TGTGCCAGCAGTTACAGTGGCTCAACTAATGAAAAACTGTTTTTT
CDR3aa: CASSYSGSTNEKLFF

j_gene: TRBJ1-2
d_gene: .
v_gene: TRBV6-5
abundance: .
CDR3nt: TGTGCCAGCAGATCCACCGGTGCCGATGGCTACACCTTC
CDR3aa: CASRSTGADGYTF

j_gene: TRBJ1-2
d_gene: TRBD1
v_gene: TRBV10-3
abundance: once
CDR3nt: TGTGCCATCAGTGAGTCTTCAGGGGGCATGGGCTACACCTTC
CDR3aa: CAISESSGGMGYTF

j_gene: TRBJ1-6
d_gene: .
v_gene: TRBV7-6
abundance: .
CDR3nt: TGTGCCAGCAGCTTACTGGAGCCAGGAGGTAATTCACCCCTCCACTTT
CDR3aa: CASSLLEPGGNSPLHF

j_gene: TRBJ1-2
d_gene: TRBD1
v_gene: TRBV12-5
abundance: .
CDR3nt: TGTGCTAGTGGTTTGGTACCTCGGACAGGGGATCCCTCATCTAACTATGGCTACACCTTC
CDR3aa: CASGLVPRTGDPSSNYGYTF

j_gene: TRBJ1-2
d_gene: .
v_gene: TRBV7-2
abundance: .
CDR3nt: TGCTCGGGCCAACAGGGTTATGGCTACACCTTC
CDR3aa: CSGQQGYGYTF

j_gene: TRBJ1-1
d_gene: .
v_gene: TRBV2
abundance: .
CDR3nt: TGTGCCAGCAGCCTAGAGGGAACTGAAGCTTTCTTT
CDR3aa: CASSLEGTEAFF

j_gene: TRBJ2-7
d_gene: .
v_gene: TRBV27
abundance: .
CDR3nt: TGTGCCAGCAGTCAGGGGGGCTACGAGCAGTACTTC
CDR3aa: CASSQGGYEQYF

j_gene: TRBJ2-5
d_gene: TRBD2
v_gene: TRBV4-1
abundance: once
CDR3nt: TGCGCCAGCAGCCAAGAGGGTTGGCGGGAGGGCCGGTTCCAAGAGACCCAGTACTTC
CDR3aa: CASSQEGWREGRFQETQYF

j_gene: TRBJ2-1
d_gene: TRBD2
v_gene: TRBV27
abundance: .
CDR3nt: TGTGCCAGCAGTTGGTTAGGACTAGCGGGAGAAGGGGACAATGAGCAGTTCTTC
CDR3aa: CASSWLGLAGEGDNEQFF

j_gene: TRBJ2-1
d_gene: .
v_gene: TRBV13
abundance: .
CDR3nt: TGTGCCAGCAGCCCCCGGGGCGGATTTAGAGGGAGGAATGAGCAGTTCTTC
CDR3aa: CASSPRGGFRGRNEQFF

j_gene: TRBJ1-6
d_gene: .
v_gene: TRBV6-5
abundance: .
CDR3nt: TGTGCCAGCAGTTACAACGGGGTCGGTTCACCCCTCCACTTT
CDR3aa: CASSYNGVGSPLHF

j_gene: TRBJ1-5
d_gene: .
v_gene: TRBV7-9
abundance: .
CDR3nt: TGTGCCAGCAGCTTTGAGAGCAATCAGCCCCAGCATTTT
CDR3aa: CASSFESNQPQHF

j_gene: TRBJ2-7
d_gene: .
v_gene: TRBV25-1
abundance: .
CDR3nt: TGTGCCAGCAGTGACGCGGCATCCGCCTACGAGCAGTACTTC
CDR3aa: CASSDAASAYEQYF

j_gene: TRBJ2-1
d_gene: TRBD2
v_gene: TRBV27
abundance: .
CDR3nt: TGTGCCAGCAGTTTAGCGGGAGGGTACGGCTATGAGCAGTTCTTC
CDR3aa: CASSLAGGYGYEQFF

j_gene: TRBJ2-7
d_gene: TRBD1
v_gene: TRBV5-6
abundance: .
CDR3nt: TGTGCCAGCAGCTTTGGGACAGGGAATGCCGAGCAGTACTTC
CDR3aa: CASSFGTGNAEQYF